The 18 T cell receptor beta chains below come from one sample, sequenced in a study of shared T cell receptors in the human thymus. The assay was immunoSEQ multiplex PCR, and TCRdb's table has in-frame clones only and misses some. This sample has about 380,000 clones, with 95% found just once. The sample taken for sequencing was thymocytes. The receptors were gathered from a human donor.

The rearrangement joins TRBV7-2 to TRBJ1-5, with D hard to call. The CDR3 loop spans 15 amino acids. Germline V gene lookup returns CDR1 SGHTA and CDR2 FQGNSA. V was clipped by 2 bases and J by 0 bases, with 8 bases between them. The CDR3 loop reads CASSLRTGSNQPQHF. The DNA of the CDR3 is TGTGCCAGCAGCTTAAGGACGGGTAGCAATCAGCCCCAGCATTTT.

The chain is built from TRBV4-3 and TRBJ1-2; 8 bases fit TRBD1. The germline CDR1 and CDR2 sequences are LGHNA and YSLEER. V lost 4 bases, J lost 8 bases, and 9 bases stayed unmatched. This CDR3 has 14 amino acids. The CDR3 reads CASSLRGRVGGYTF. The CDR3 bases are TGCGCCAGCAGCCTCAGGGGGCGTGTAGGCGGCTACACCTTC.

The chain links TRBV4-3 to TRBJ2-3; 10 bases map to TRBD2. The CDR3 runs 15 residues. Looked up from germline, CDR1 is LGHNA and CDR2 is YSLEER. J was trimmed by 0 bases and V by 6 bases; bases with no gene match: 3. The CDR3 protein is CASSLAGVSTDTQYF. CDR3 nucleotide sequence: TGCGCCAGCAGTCTAGCGGGGGTTAGCACAGATACGCAGTATTTT.

The chain links TRBV15 to TRBJ2-3; 16 nucleotides align to TRBD2. Germline V gene sequence: CDR1 LNHNV, CDR2 YYDKDF (reference sequence). The CDR3 totals 20 residues. V lost 7 bases, J lost 3 bases, and 16 bases stayed unmatched. The CDR3 region is CATTRVLGTSGRAETDTQYF. The CDR3 nucleotides read TGTGCCACCACCCGGGTGCTAGGGACTAGCGGGAGGGCCGAAACAGATACGCAGTATTTT.

The chain links TRBV9 to TRBJ2-1, with 9 bases that match TRBD2. Germline CDR1 SGDLS, CDR2 YYNGEE. Trimming at V came to 1 base and at J to 8 bases, leaving 19 bases not matched to a gene. This CDR3 has 19 amino acids. The CDR3 DNA reads as TGTGCCAGCAGCGTAATCGGCGGGAGGGCCGTCAACACCATCCATGAGCAGTTCTTC. Its protein is CASSVIGGRAVNTIHEQFF.

The chain employs TRBV19 and TRBJ1-5; D gene unclear. Germline CDR1 reads LNHDA; CDR2 reads SQIVND (reference sequence). V lost 9 bases and J lost 11, with 14 bases in between. The CDR3 is made up of 11 amino acids. CDR3 amino acids: CASGRRKAQHF. CDR3 DNA: TGTGCCAGCGGACGGCGCAAAGCCCAGCATTTT.

The rearrangement joins TRBV14 to TRBJ2-2; 9 nucleotides line up with TRBD2. Germline V gene sequence: CDR1 SGHDN, CDR2 FVKESK. V lost 4 bases and J lost 6; bases outside the gene matches: 9. The CDR3 has 16 amino acids. The CDR3 sequence is CASSLGAGGPSGELFF. CDR3 DNA: TGTGCCAGCAGCCTCGGGGCGGGAGGGCCATCCGGGGAGCTGTTTTTT.

The genes are TRBV19 and TRBJ2-5; D may be TRBD2 (5 bases). Per the germline V gene, CDR1 is LNHDA and CDR2 is SQIVND (reference sequence). The CDR3 spans 14 residues. V lost 3 bases to trimming and J lost 1 base, with 9 bases between them. CDR3 sequence (DNA): TGTGCCAGTAGTATCGATGGAGGCCAAGAGACCCAGTACTTC. Translated, it gives CASSIDGGQETQYF.

This clone was found once. The J gene is TRBJ2-1, the V gene TRBV27; 10 bases are a match to TRBD2. Germline CDR1 MNHEY, CDR2 SMNVEV (reference sequence). After removal of 5 bases from V and 9 bases from J, the junction contained 16 bases not matched to a gene. The CDR3 covers 17 residues. The CDR3 sequence: CASSPQERAGGLVEQFF. The CDR3 DNA reads TGTGCCAGCAGTCCCCAGGAGAGAGCGGGAGGGCTTGTTGAGCAGTTCTTC.

The chain combines TRBV27 with TRBJ2-5, with 10 positions matching TRBD1. J gave up 5 bases and V 6 bases, and 9 bases lay outside the gene matches. This CDR3 has 15 residues. Germline V CDR1 and CDR2: MNHEY, SMNVEV (reference sequence). The CDR3 loop is CASSIRDRGSETQYF. The CDR3 nucleotides read TGTGCCAGCAGCATCCGGGACAGGGGATCGGAGACCCAGTACTTC.

This clone is a singleton in its sample. The V and J genes are TRBV29-1 and TRBJ2-7; 8 bases are shared with TRBD2. V shed 5 bases and J 4 bases; nucleotides not matched to a gene: 4. The CDR3 is made up of 12 amino acids. Germline lookup yields CDR1 SQVTM and CDR2 ANQGSEA. This chain's CDR3 is CSVPGGVYEQYF. CDR3 nucleotides: TGCAGCGTTCCGGGGGGGGTATACGAGCAGTACTTC.

The sample holds one count of this clone. The rearrangement uses TRBV4-3 and TRBJ2-5; D might be TRBD1 (5 bases). Near its end, the DNA agrees better with TRBJ2-7, so the J call may be wrong. Germline CDR1 LGHNA, CDR2 YSLEER. This CDR3 is 17 amino acids long. CDR3 DNA: TGCGCCAGCAGCCAAGTCAGGGCCGGGTCCAGCTCCTACGAGCAGTACTTC. This encodes CASSQVRAGSSSYEQYF.

The chain combines TRBV18 with TRBJ2-4; tentatively, D is TRBD1 (6 bases). The CDR3 has 15 amino acids. V was pared by 6 bases and J by 0 bases, with 12 bases between. Germline V gene data show CDR1 as KGHSH and CDR2 as LQKENI. The CDR3 region is CASSPDRVAKNIQYF. In DNA form, the CDR3 reads TGTGCCAGCTCCCCGGACAGAGTAGCCAAAAACATTCAGTACTTC.

The rearrangement links TRBV13 to TRBJ1-3; 7 positions match TRBD1. Germline loops: CDR1 PRHDT, CDR2 FYEKMQ (reference sequence). J was trimmed by 2 bases and V by 5 bases; bases with no gene match: 15. The CDR3 covers 18 residues. Here the CDR3 reads CASSPGGGNRLPGNTIYF. CDR3 DNA: TGTGCCAGCAGCCCAGGGGGGGGAAACCGACTCCCTGGAAACACCATATATTTT. The entire variable domain, with the rest obtained from reference TRBV13 and TRBJ1-3, is as follows: AAGVIQSPRHLIKEKRETATLKCYPIPRHDTVYWYQQGPGQDPQFLISFYEKMQSDKGSIPDRFSAQQFSDYHSELNMSSLELGDSALYFCASSPGGGNRLPGNTIYFGEGSWLTVV.

The chain couples TRBV6-6 to TRBJ1-2, with 9 bases aligning to TRBD1. Trimming took 7 bases from V and 7 from J; bases not matched to a gene: 13. The length of the CDR3 is 15 residues. Germline CDR1 MNHNY, CDR2 SVGAGI (reference sequence). The CDR3 here is CASTYAGQGNGGYTF. The CDR3 nucleotides are TGTGCCAGCACCTATGCTGGACAGGGGAACGGTGGCTACACCTTC.

This chain connects TRBV28 to TRBJ2-7; D possibly uses TRBD1 or TRBD2 (5 bases each). Germline assignment: CDR1 MDHEN and CDR2 SYDVKM. This CDR3 contains 15 residues. V was clipped by 8 bases and J by 2 bases, with 19 bases between them. CDR3 in DNA: TGTGCCAGCCGCAGGGACGAGGGGCCAACCTACGAGCAGTACTTC. Translating gives CASRRDEGPTYEQYF.

This clone showed up just once. The chain links TRBV20-1 to TRBJ1-3, with unresolved D. Looked up from germline, CDR1 is DFQATT and CDR2 is SNEGSKA (reference sequence). V shed 2 bases and J shed 8 bases, with 4 bases lying between them. The CDR3 covers 10 residues. The CDR3 sequence: CSARNDTIYF. The CDR3 DNA sequence: TGCAGTGCTAGAAACGACACCATATATTTT.

The chain carries TRBV5-4 and TRBJ2-3; a weak D match, TRBD1 (5 bases). The V and J ends lost 1 base and 4 bases respectively, with 13 bases between them. CDR1 is SGHNT and CDR2 is YYREEE in the germline V gene (reference sequence). The CDR3 is 15 residues long. The CDR3 sequence is CASSLRQGNADTQYF. As DNA, the CDR3 is TGTGCCAGCAGCTTGCGGCAGGGTAACGCAGATACGCAGTATTTT.